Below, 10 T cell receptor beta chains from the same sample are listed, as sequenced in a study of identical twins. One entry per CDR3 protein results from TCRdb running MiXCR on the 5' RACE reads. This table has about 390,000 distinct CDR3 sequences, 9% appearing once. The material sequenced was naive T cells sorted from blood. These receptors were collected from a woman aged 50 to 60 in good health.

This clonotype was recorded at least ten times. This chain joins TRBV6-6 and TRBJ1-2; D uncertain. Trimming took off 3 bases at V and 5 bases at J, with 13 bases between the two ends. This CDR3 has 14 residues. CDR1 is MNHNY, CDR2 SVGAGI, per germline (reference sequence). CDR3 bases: TGTGCCAGCAGTTATCAGGCAGAACCATATGGCTACACCTTC. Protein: CASSYQAEPYGYTF.

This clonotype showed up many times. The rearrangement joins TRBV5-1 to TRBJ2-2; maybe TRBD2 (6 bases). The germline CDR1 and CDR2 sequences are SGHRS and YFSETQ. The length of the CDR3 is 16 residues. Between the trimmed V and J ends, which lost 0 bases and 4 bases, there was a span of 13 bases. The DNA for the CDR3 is TGCGCCAGCAGCTTGGGTGGCGGGGCAGCCACCGGGGAGCTGTTTTTT. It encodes CASSLGGGAATGELFF.

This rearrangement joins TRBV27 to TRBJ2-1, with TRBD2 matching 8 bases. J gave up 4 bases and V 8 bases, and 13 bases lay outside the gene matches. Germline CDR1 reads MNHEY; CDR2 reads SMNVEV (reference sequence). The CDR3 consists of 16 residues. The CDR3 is CASQNPAGVGYNEQFF. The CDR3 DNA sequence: TGTGCCAGCCAAAACCCAGCGGGAGTAGGTTACAATGAGCAGTTCTTC.

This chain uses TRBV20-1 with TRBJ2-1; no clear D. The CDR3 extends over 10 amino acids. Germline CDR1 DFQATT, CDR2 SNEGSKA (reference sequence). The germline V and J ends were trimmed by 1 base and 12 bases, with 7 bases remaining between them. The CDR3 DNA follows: TGCAGTGCTAGAGCGGAGTCGCAGTTCTTC. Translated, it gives CSARAESQFF.

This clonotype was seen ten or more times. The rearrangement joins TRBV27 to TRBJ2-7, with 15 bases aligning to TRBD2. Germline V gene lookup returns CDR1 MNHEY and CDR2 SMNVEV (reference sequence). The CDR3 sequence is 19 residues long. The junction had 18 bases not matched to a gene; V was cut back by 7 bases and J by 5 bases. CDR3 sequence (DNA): TGTGCCAGCAACGTTAGGGGACTAGCGGGAGGTATAAGCCTTAACGAGCAGTACTTC. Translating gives CASNVRGLAGGISLNEQYF.

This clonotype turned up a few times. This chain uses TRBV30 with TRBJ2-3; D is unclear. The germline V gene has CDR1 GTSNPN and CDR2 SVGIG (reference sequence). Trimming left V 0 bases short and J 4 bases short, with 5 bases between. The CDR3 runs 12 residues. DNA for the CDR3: TGTGCCTGGAGTGTTATGGCAGATACGCAGTATTTT. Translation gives CAWSVMADTQYF.

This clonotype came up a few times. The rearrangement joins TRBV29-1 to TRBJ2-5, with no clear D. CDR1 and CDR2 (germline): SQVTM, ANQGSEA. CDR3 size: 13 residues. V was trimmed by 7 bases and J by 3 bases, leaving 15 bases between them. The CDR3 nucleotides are TGCAGCGCGGGCCCGTTGCTCAAAGAGACCCAGTACTTC. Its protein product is CSAGPLLKETQYF.

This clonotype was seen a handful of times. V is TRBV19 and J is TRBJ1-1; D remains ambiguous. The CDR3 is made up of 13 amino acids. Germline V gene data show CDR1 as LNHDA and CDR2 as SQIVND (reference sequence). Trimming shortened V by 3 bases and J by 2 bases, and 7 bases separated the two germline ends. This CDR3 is CASSMLGNTEAFF. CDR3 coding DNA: TGTGCCAGTAGTATGCTAGGCAACACTGAAGCTTTCTTT.

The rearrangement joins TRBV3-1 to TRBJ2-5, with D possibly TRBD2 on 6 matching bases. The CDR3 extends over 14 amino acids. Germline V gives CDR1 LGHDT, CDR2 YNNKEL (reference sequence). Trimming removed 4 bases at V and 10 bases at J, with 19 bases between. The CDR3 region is CASSLMGEALNQYF. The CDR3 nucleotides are TGTGCCAGCAGCCTTATGGGGGAGGCCCTGAACCAGTACTTC.

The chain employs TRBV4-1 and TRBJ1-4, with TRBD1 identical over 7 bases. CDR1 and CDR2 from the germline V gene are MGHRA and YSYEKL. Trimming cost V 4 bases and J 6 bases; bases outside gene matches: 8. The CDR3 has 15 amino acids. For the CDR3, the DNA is TGCGCCAGCAGCCCCAAGACAGGGTACGATGAAAAACTGTTTTTT. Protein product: CASSPKTGYDEKLFF.